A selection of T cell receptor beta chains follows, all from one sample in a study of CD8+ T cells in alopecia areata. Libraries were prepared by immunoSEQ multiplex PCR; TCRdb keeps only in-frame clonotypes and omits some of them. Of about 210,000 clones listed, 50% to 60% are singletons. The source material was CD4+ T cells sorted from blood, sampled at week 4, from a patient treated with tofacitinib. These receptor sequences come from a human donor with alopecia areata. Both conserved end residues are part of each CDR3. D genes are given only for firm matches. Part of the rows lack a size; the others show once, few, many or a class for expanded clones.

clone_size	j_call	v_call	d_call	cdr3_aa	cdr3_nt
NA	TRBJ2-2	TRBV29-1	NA	CSVADIQVNTGELFF	TGCAGCGTTGCGGACATACAAGTGAACACCGGGGAGCTGTTTTTT
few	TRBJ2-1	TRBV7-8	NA	CASSLMEEQFF	TGTGCCAGCAGCTTGATGGAAGAGCAGTTCTTC
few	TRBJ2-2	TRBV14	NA	CASSQRLTGELFF	TGTGCCAGCAGCCAGAGGCTTACCGGGGAGCTGTTTTTT
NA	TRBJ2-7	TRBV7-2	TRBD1	CASSTPTGAMYEQYF	TGTGCCAGCAGCACGCCCACAGGGGCTATGTACGAGCAGTACTTC
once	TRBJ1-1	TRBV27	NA	CASSPSGRTTEAFF	TGTGCCAGCAGCCCTAGTGGGCGGACCACTGAAGCTTTCTTT
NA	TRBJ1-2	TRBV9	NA	CASSVSAYGYTF	TGTGCCAGCAGCGTATCAGCCTATGGCTACACCTTC
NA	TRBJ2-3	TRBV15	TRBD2	CATSRGLPGLSTDTQYF	TGTGCCACCAGCAGAGGTCTTCCGGGACTAAGCACAGATACGCAGTATTTT
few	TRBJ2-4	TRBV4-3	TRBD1	CASSQATGPLAKNIQYF	TGCGCCAGCAGCCAAGCGACAGGGCCACTAGCCAAAAACATTCAGTACTTC
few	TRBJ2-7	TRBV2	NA	CASSTLFPEQYF	TGTGCCAGCAGTACCCTCTTCCCCGAGCAGTACTTC
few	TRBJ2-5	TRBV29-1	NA	CSAERRGETQYF	TGCAGCGCGGAAAGGAGGGGAGAGACCCAGTACTTC
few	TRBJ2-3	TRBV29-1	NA	CSVSGSSSTDTQYF	TGCAGCGTTTCCGGGTCTTCTAGCACAGATACGCAGTATTTT
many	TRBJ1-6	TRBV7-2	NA	CASSSQRRDSPLHF	TGTGCCAGCAGCTCTCAACGAAGGGATTCACCCCTCCACTTT
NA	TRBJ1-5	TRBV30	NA	CAWSVGRANQPQHF	TGTGCCTGGAGTGTGGGTAGGGCCAATCAGCCCCAGCATTTT
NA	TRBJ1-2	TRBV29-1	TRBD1	CSAGPGGTTLDGYTF	TGCAGCGCAGGCCCAGGGGGTACAACACTCGATGGCTACACCTTC
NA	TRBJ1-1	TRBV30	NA	CAWSVAPSDPTATEAFF	TGTGCCTGGAGTGTAGCCCCCTCGGACCCCACTGCCACTGAAGCTTTCTTT
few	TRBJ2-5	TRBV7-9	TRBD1	CASSRQGLGETQYF	TGTGCCAGCAGCCGACAGGGTTTAGGGGAGACCCAGTACTTC
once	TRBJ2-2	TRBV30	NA	CAWSALSAGELFF	TGTGCCTGGAGTGCCCTGTCGGCCGGGGAGCTGTTTTTT
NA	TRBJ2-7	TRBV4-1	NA	CASSQDRVSGEQYF	TGCGCCAGCAGCCAAGATCGGGTTTCGGGCGAGCAGTACTTC
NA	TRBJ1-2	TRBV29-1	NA	CSVGQTKGYTF	TGCAGCGTTGGGCAGACGAAAGGCTACACCTTC
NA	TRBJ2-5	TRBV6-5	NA	CAARESQYF	TGTGCCGCCAGGGAATCCCAGTACTTC
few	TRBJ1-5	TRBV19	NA	CASRESNQPQHF	TGTGCCAGTAGAGAGTCGAATCAGCCCCAGCATTTT
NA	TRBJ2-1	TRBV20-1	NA	CSASENEQFF	TGCAGTGCTAGCGAGAATGAGCAGTTCTTC